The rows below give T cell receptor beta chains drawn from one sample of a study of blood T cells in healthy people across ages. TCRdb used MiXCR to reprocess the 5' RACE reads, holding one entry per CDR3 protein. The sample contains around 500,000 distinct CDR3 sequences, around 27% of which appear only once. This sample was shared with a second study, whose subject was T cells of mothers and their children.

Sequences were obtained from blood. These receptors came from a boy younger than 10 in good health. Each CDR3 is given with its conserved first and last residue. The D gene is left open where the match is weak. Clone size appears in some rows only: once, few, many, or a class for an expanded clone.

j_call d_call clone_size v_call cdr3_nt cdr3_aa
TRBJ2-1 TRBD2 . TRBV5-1 TGCGCCAGCAGCTTGGGTGGCGGGAGAATAGACAATGAGCAGTTCTTC CASSLGGGRIDNEQFF
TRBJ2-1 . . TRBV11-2 TGTGCCAGCAGCTTAACCCCCGCCCGCTCCTACAATGAGCAGTTCTTC CASSLTPARSYNEQFF
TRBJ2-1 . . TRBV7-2 TGTGCCAGCAGCTTAGGGGGACAACCCTACAATGAGCAGTTCTTC CASSLGGQPYNEQFF
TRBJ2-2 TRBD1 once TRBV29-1 TGCAGCGTTCAAGGGACAGGGGCCACCGGGGAGCTGTTTTTT CSVQGTGATGELFF
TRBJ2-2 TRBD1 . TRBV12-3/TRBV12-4 TGTGCCAGCAGTTTGGGCCAGGGGGTGGTGTCCGGGGAGCTGTTTTTT CASSLGQGVVSGELFF
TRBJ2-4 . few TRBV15 TGTGCCACCAGCAGAGATGGGGGCTTCTCGGGCTTC CATSRDGGFSGF
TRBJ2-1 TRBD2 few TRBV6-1 TGTGCCAGCAGTGTCAGGGCTAGCGGGGGCCTCTTATACAATGAGCAGTTCTTC CASSVRASGGLLYNEQFF
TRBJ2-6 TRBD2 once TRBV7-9 TGTGCCAGCAGCCCCCAGCGGGAGGGCTCTGGGGCCAACGTCCTGACTTTC CASSPQREGSGANVLTF
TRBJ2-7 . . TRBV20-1 TGCAGTGCTAAACCCGGGTACGAGCAGTACTTC CSAKPGYEQYF
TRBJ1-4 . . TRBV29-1 TGCAGCGTTGACAGGGGCGATGAAAAACTGTTTTTT CSVDRGDEKLFF
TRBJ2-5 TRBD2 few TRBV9 TGTGCCAGCAGCGTAGCGTCGGGCGGGAGGCTCTTCTTC CASSVASGGRLFF
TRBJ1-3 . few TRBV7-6 TGTGCCAGCAGCTTAGCCGCCCCAGGGCGATCTGGAAACACCATATATTTT CASSLAAPGRSGNTIYF
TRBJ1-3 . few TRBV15 TGTGCCACCAGCAGAGACACAGGACTTTTCTCTGGAAACACCATATATTTT CATSRDTGLFSGNTIYF
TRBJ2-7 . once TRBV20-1 TGCAGTGCTAGGCCGGGGGATAGCCTACACGAGCAGTACTTC CSARPGDSLHEQYF
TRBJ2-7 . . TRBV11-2 TGTGCCAGCAGCAAGGGACCCGAGAGGTACGAGCAGTACTTC CASSKGPERYEQYF
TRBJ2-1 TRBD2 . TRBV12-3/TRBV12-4 TGTGCCAGCAGCCAGACTAGCGGGGTATACAATGAGCAGTTCTTC CASSQTSGVYNEQFF
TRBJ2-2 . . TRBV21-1 TGTGCCAGCAGCAAATCCGGGGAGCTGTTTTTT CASSKSGELFF
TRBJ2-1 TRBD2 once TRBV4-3 TGCGCCAGCAGGATTAGCGGGGGCAGTAACAATGAGCAGTTCTTC CASRISGGSNNEQFF
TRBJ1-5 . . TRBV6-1 TGTGCCAGCAGTCACTACTATAGCAATCAGCCCCAGCATTTT CASSHYYSNQPQHF
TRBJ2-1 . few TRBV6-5 TGTGCCAGCAGTTACTCGAAGAATTCAGGGGAAGGGGATGAGCAGTTCTTC CASSYSKNSGEGDEQFF
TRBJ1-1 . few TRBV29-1 TGCAGCGTTTCGGGGATGGCTGAAGCTTTCTTT CSVSGMAEAFF
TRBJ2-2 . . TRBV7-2 TGTGCCAGCAGCCCTACTAGCAGACCTTACACCGGGGAGCTGTTTTTT CASSPTSRPYTGELFF
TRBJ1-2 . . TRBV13 TGTGCCAGCAGCTTAGGCGGGGTACGGGGCTACACCTTC CASSLGGVRGYTF
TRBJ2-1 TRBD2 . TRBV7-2 TGTGCCAGCAGCTTGGGACTAGCGGGAACCTACAATGAGCGGTTCTTC CASSLGLAGTYNERFF
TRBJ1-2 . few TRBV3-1 TGTGCCAGCAGCCAAGATAAGGGGGTTTCTGGCTACGCCTTC CASSQDKGVSGYAF
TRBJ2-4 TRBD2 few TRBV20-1 TGCAGTGCTAGAGATGATTGGGGCAGCGGGAGGGCCAAAAACATTCAGTACTTC CSARDDWGSGRAKNIQYF
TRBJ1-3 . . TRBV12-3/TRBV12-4 TGTGCCAGCAGCATCGACAGGCGGCAAGGAAACACCATATATTTT CASSIDRRQGNTIYF
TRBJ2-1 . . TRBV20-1 TGCAGTGCTAGAGACGCGACTCCTGGGGGGAATGAGCAGTTCTTC CSARDATPGGNEQFF